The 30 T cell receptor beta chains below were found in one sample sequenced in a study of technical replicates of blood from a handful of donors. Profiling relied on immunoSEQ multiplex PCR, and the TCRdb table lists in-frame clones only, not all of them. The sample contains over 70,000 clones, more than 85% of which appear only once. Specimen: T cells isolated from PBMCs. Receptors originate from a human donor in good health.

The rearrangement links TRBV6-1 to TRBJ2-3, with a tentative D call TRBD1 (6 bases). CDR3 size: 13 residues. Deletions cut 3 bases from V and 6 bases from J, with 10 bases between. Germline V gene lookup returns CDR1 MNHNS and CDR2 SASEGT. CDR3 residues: CASSDQGSDTQYF. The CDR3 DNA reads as TGTGCCAGCAGTGACCAGGGGTCGGATACGCAGTATTTT.

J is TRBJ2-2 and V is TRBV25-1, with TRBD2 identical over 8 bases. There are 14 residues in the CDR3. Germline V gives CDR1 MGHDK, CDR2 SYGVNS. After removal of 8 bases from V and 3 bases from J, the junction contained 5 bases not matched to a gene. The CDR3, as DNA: TGTGCCAGCTCGGTAGCGGGATACACCGGGGAGCTGTTTTTT. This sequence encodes CASSVAGYTGELFF.

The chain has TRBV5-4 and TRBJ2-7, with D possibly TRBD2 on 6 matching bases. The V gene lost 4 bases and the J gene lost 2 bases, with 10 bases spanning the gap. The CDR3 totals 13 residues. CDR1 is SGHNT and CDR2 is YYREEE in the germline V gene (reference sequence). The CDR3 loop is CASSRTNPYEQYF. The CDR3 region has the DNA TGTGCCAGCAGCAGGACTAACCCCTACGAGCAGTACTTC.

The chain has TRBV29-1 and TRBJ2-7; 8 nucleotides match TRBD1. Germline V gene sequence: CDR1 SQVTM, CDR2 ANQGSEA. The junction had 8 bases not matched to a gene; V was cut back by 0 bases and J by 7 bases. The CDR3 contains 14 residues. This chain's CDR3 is CSVEDYRTGSEQYF. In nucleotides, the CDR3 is TGCAGCGTTGAAGATTATAGGACAGGGAGTGAGCAGTACTTC.

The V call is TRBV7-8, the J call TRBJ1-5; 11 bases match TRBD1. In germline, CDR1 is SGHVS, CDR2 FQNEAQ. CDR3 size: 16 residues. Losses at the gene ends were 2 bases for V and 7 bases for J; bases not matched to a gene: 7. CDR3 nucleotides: TGTGCCAGCAGCTTAACGACACGGACAGGGGGCCAGCCCCAGCATTTT. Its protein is CASSLTTRTGGQPQHF.

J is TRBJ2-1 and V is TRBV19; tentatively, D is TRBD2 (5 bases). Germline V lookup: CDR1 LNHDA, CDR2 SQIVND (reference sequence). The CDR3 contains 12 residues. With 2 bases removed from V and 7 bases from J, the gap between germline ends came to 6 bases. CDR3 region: CASSILANEQFF. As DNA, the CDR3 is TGTGCCAGTAGTATACTAGCTAATGAGCAGTTCTTC.

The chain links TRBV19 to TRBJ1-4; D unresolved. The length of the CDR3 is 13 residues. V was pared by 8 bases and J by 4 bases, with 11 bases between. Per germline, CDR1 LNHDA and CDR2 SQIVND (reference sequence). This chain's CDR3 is CASEARYNEKLFF. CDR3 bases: TGTGCCAGTGAGGCCCGATATAATGAAAAACTGTTTTTT.

The CDR3 nucleotides read TGTGCCAGCAAGTTCGCAGGGTCGGAGACCCAGTACTTC. It codes for CASKFAGSETQYF. The rearrangement joins TRBV2 to TRBJ2-5; a weak D match, TRBD1 (5 bases). Looked up from germline, CDR1 is SNHLY and CDR2 is FYNNEI. CDR3 length: 13 residues. V shed 7 bases and J shed 5 bases, with 14 bases lying between them.

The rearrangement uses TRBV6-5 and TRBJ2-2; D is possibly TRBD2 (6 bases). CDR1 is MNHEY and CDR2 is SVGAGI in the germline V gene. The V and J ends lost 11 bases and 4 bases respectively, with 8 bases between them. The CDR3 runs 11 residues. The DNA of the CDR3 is TGTGCCGTCGGGGGCACCGGGGAGCTGTTTTTT. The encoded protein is CAVGGTGELFF.

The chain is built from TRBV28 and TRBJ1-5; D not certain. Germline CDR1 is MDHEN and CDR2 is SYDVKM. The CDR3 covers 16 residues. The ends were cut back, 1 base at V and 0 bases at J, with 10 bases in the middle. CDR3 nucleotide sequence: TGTGCCAGCAGTTTATTGTCACATGTTAGCAATCAGCCCCAGCATTTT. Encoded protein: CASSLLSHVSNQPQHF.

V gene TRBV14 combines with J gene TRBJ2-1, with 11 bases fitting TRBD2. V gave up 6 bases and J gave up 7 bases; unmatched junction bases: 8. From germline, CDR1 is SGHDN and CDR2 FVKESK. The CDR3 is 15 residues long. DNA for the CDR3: TGTGCCAGCAGAGGGACTAGCGGAGGGGGTAATGAGCAGTTCTTC. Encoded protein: CASRGTSGGGNEQFF. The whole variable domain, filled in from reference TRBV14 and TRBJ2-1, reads EAGVTQFPSHSVIEKGQTVTLRCDPISGHDNLYWYRRVMGKEIKFLLHFVKESKQDESGMPNNRFLAERTGGTYSTLKVQPAELEDSGVYFCASRGTSGGGNEQFFGPGTRLTVL.

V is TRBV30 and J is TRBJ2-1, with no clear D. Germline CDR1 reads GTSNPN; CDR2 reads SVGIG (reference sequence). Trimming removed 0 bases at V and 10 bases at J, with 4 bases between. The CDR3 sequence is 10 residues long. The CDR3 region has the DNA TGTGCCTGGAGTGTGTTAGAGCAGTTCTTC. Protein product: CAWSVLEQFF.

In DNA form, the CDR3 reads TGTGCTAGTGGTTTGGTAGGCATCGGGAGGGCAGAGACCCAGTACTTC. As protein: CASGLVGIGRAETQYF. The V call is TRBV12-5, the J call TRBJ2-5; 8 bases match TRBD2. Trimming at V came to 0 bases and at J to 4 bases, leaving 7 bases not matched to a gene. The CDR3 is 16 residues long. Per germline, CDR1 LGHNT and CDR2 FRNRAP.

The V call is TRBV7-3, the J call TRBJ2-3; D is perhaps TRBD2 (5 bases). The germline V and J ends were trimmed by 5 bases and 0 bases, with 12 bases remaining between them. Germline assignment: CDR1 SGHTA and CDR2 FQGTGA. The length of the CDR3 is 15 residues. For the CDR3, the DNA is TGTGCCAGCAGCCCTACGGAGCGGAGCACAGATACGCAGTATTTT. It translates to CASSPTERSTDTQYF.

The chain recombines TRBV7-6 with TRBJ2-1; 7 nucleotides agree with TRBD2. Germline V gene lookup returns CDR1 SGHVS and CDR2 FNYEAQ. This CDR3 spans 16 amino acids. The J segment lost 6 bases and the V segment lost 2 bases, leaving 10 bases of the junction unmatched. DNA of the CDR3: TGTGCCAGCAGCTTAAGCAGCGGGGAGGGAGGCAATGAGCAGTTCTTC. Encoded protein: CASSLSSGEGGNEQFF.

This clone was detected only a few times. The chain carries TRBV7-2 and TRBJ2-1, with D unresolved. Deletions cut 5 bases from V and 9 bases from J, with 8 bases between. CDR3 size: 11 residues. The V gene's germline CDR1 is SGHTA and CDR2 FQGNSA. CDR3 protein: CASSNQREQFF. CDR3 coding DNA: TGTGCCAGCAGCAACCAGCGTGAGCAGTTCTTC.

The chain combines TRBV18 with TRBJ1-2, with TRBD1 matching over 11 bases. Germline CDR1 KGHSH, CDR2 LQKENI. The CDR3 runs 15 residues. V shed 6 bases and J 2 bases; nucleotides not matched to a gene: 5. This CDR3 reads CASSPRTGGNYGYTF. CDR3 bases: TGTGCCAGCTCCCCTAGGACAGGGGGCAACTATGGCTACACCTTC. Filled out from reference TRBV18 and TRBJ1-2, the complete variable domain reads NAGVMQNPRHLVRRRGQEARLRCSPMKGHSHVYWYRQLPEEGLKFMVYLQKENIIDESGMPKERFSAEFPKEGPSILRIQQVVRGDSAAYFCASSPRTGGNYGYTFGSGTRLTVV.

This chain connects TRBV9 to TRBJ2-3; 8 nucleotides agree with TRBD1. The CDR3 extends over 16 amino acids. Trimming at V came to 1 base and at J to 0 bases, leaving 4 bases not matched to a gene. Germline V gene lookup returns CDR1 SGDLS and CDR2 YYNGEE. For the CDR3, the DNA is TGTGCCAGCAGCGTACAGGGGGCGAGTAGCACAGATACGCAGTATTTT. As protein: CASSVQGASSTDTQYF.

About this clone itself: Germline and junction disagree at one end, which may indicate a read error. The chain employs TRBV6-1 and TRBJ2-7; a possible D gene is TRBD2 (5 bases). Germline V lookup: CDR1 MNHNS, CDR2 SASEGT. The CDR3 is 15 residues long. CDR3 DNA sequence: TGTGCCAACAGTGGACTCAGAAAAGAGTTCTACGAGCAGTACTTC. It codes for CANSGLRKEFYEQYF.

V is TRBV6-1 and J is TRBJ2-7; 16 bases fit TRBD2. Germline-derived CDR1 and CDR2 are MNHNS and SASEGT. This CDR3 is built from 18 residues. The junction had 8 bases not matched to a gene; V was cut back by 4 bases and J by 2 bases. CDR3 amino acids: CASSGSGTSGREAYEQYF. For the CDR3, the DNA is TGTGCCAGCAGTGGATCCGGGACTAGCGGGAGGGAAGCCTACGAGCAGTACTTC.

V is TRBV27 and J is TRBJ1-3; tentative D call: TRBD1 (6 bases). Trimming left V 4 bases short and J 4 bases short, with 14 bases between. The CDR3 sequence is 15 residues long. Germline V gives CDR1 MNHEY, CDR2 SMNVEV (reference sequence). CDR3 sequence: CASSSRGGAGNTIYF. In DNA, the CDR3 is TGTGCCAGCAGTTCTCGAGGGGGTGCAGGAAACACCATATATTTT.

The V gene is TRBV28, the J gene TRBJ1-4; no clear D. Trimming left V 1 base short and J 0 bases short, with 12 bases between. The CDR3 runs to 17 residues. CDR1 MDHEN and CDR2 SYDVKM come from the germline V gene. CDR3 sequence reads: CASSLLPVGATNEKLFF. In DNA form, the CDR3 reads TGTGCCAGCAGTTTATTGCCCGTGGGAGCAACTAATGAAAAACTGTTTTTT. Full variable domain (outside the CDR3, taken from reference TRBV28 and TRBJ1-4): DVKVTQSSRYLVKRTGEKVFLECVQDMDHENMFWYRQDPGLGLRLIYFSYDVKMKEKGDIPEGYSVSREKKERFSLILESASTNQTSMYLCASSLLPVGATNEKLFFGSGTQLSVL.

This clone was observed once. The CDR3 reads CASSHGGGGYTF. In DNA form, the CDR3 reads TGCGCCAGCAGCCACGGCGGGGGTGGCTACACCTTC. The chain carries TRBV4-3 and TRBJ1-2; possibly TRBD1 for D (5 bases). The CDR3 runs to 12 residues. The ends were cut back, 3 bases at V and 7 bases at J, with 9 bases in the middle. In germline, CDR1 is LGHNA, CDR2 YSLEER.

Here the CDR3 DNA reads TGTGCCAGCTCCTCGTTTTCTGCCCAGGGAGAGCAGTACTTC. Encoded protein: CASSSFSAQGEQYF. V is TRBV18 and J is TRBJ2-7; perhaps TRBD1 as D (5 bases). CDR3 length: 14 residues. V lost 6 bases, J lost 7 bases, and 19 bases lay in between. In germline, CDR1 is KGHSH, CDR2 LQKENI.

DNA of the CDR3: TGTGCCAGCAGCGCCAGGGGGCTAATGAACACTGAAGCTTTCTTT. The encoded protein is CASSARGLMNTEAFF. This sequence joins TRBV9 and TRBJ1-1; the match to TRBD1 covers 8 bases. CDR1 is SGDLS and CDR2 is YYNGEE in the germline V gene. The trim removed 3 bases at V and 0 bases at J, leaving 4 bases unmatched. This CDR3 region has 15 residues.

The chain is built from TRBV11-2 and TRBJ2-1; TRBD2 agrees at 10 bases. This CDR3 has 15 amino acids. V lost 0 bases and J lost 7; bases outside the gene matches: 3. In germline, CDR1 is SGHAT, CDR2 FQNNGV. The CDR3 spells CASSLDRAGGNEQFF. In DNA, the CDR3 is TGTGCCAGCAGCTTAGACCGAGCGGGAGGGAATGAGCAGTTCTTC.

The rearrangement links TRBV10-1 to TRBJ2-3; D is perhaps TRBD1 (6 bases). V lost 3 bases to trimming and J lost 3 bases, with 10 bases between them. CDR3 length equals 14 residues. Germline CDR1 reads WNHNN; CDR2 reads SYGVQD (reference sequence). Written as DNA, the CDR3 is TGCGCCAGCAGTGAAAACAGGGCGACAGATACGCAGTATTTT. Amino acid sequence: CASSENRATDTQYF.

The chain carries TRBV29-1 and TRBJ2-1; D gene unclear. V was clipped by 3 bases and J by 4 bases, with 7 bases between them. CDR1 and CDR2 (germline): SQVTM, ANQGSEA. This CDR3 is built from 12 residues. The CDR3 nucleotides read TGCAGCGTTGAGTGGAGATACAATGAGCAGTTCTTC. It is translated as CSVEWRYNEQFF.

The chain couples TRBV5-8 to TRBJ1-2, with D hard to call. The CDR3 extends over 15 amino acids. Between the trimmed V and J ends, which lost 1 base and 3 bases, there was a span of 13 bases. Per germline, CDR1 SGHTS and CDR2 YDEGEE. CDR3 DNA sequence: TGTGCCAGCAGCTTGAGAATTGCGCTAGACTATGGCTACACCTTC. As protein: CASSLRIALDYGYTF.

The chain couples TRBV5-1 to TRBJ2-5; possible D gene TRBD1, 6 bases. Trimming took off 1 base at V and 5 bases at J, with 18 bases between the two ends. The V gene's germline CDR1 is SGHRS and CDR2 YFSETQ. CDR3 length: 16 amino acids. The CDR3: CASSLLSDRPHETQYF. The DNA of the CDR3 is TGCGCCAGCAGCTTGCTTTCGGACAGACCTCACGAGACCCAGTACTTC.